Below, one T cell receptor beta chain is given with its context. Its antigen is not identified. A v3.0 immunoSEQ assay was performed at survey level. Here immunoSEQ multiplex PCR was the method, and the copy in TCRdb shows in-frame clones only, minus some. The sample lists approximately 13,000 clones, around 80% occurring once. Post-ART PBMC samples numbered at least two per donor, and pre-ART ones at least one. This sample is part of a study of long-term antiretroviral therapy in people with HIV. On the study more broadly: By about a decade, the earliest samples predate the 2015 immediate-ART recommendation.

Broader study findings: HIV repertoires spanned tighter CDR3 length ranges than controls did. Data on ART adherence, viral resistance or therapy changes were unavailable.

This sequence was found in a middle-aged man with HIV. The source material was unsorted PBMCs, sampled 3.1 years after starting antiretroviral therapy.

The CDR3 DNA reads as TGTGCCAGCAGCCCCGGGCCCACAGATACGCAGTATTTT. Translating gives CASSPGPTDTQYF. V usage is TRBV19 and J usage is TRBJ2-3, with D unclear. This CDR3 comprises 13 residues. The germline V gene encodes CDR1 LNHDA and CDR2 SQIVND (reference sequence). Trimming removed 9 bases at V and 2 bases at J, with 12 bases between.